The next 7 T cell receptor beta chains were all read from a single sample in a study of blood T cell repertoires in COVID-19. Assay used: immunoSEQ multiplex PCR; TCRdb lists only in-frame clones, some missing. The sample carries about 210,000 clones, under 90% recorded once. The sample taken for sequencing was PBMCs or T cells enriched from blood (not recorded which). The origin of the receptors is a woman aged 45-60 years with acute COVID-19.

The chain has TRBV11-2 and TRBJ1-4, with D uncertain. CDR3 length equals 14 residues. In germline, CDR1 is SGHAT, CDR2 FQNNGV. Trimming left V 4 bases short and J 8 bases short, with 14 bases between. The CDR3 DNA follows: TGTGCCAGCAGCTCCCCCCGCGGCGGGGAAAAACTGTTTTTT. This encodes CASSSPRGGEKLFF. Full variable domain (outside the CDR3, taken from reference TRBV11-2 and TRBJ1-4): EAGVAQSPRYKIIEKRQSVAFWCNPISGHATLYWYQQILGQGPKLLIQFQNNGVVDDSQLPKDRFSAERLKGVDSTLKIQPAKLEDSAVYLCASSSPRGGEKLFFGSGTQLSVL.

This clone has only one observation. The gene calls are TRBV28 and TRBJ2-7, with 9 bases that match TRBD2. The junction had 10 bases not matched to a gene; V was cut back by 6 bases and J by 7 bases. Germline CDR1 is MDHEN and CDR2 is SYDVKM. This CDR3 region has 14 residues. The CDR3 coding sequence is TGTGCCAGCAGATTAGCGGGAGACGTGAAAGAGCAGTACTTC. Translating it yields CASRLAGDVKEQYF.

The chain links TRBV20-1 to TRBJ1-4; possible D gene TRBD1, 6 bases. The V end lost 3 bases, the J end lost 5 bases, and 13 bases lay between the germline ends. The CDR3 totals 14 residues. Germline CDR1 is DFQATT and CDR2 is SNEGSKA (reference sequence). The DNA of the CDR3 is TGCAGTGCTAGTCCGCGGCAGGGGAATGAAAAACTGTTTTTT. This gives the protein CSASPRQGNEKLFF.

The genes are TRBV7-2 and TRBJ2-6, with no clear D. The V gene's germline CDR1 is SGHTA and CDR2 FQGNSA. V was pared by 3 bases and J by 0 bases, with 15 bases between. This CDR3 spans 18 amino acids. Here the CDR3 reads CASSFGGISPSGANVLTF. CDR3 sequence (DNA): TGTGCCAGCAGCTTCGGCGGCATCTCACCCTCTGGGGCCAACGTCCTGACTTTC.

CDR3 sequence (DNA): TGTGCCAGCAGTCCTGGCGGGATTCCCTCACTTCATACGCAGTATTTT. Translated, it gives CASSPGGIPSLHTQYF. The chain combines TRBV11-3 with TRBJ2-3, with D possibly matching TRBD2 (6 bases). V shed 6 bases and J shed 7 bases, with 23 bases lying between them. The CDR3 loop spans 16 amino acids. Germline V gives CDR1 SGHNT, CDR2 YENEEA.

The gene calls are TRBV18 and TRBJ2-7; 7 bases are shared with TRBD1. Germline CDR1 is KGHSH and CDR2 is LQKENI. The CDR3 extends over 17 amino acids. V gave up 4 bases and J gave up 4 bases; unmatched junction bases: 16. CDR3: CASSLTQSTGYLYEQYF. The DNA of the CDR3 is TGTGCCAGCTCACTGACCCAATCGACAGGGTATCTTTACGAGCAGTACTTC. Full variable domain (outside the CDR3, taken from reference TRBV18 and TRBJ2-7): NAGVMQNPRHLVRRRGQEARLRCSPMKGHSHVYWYRQLPEEGLKFMVYLQKENIIDESGMPKERFSAEFPKEGPSILRIQQVVRGDSAAYFCASSLTQSTGYLYEQYFGPGTRLTVT.

The genes are TRBV6-2 or TRBV6-3 and TRBJ2-3; 7 nucleotides line up with TRBD1. V shed 4 bases and J 0 bases; nucleotides not matched to a gene: 10. The CDR3 sequence is 17 residues long. Germline assignment: CDR1 MNHEY and CDR2 SVGEGT. The CDR3 DNA follows: TGTGCCAGCAGTTCAATGGCCGGGACAGCTAGCACAGATACGCAGTATTTT. Its translation: CASSSMAGTASTDTQYF.